At least ten counts were recorded for the clone carrying this TCR beta chain. Its antigen is unidentified. The data were taken from a study of early T cells in non-severe SARS-CoV-2 infection. About the research overall: Bulk RNA isolated from unsorted whole blood underwent sequencing; chains were not paired.

Individual cDNA molecules received unique molecular identifiers during library preparation. TCRdb re-called the 5' RACE reads through MiXCR, storing one row per CDR3 protein. The sample records more than 45,000 distinct CDR3 sequences, over 10% being singletons. Study-level results: The VDJdb matching leaned toward anti-spike CD8 responses and overlooked private and CD4 specificities.

V was trimmed by 7 bases and J by 3 bases, leaving 13 bases between them. The CDR3 sequence is 13 residues long. This receptor was taken from an adult who was a healthcare worker with PCR-confirmed SARS-CoV-2 infection or an uninfected control (not recorded which). The chain combines TRBV12-3 or TRBV12-4 with TRBJ2-7, with a weak D call TRBD2 (5 bases). The sequencing input was whole blood. In DNA, the CDR3 is TGTGCCAGCACAGGACTTGCCGACTACGAGCAGTACTTC. Protein: CASTGLADYEQYF.